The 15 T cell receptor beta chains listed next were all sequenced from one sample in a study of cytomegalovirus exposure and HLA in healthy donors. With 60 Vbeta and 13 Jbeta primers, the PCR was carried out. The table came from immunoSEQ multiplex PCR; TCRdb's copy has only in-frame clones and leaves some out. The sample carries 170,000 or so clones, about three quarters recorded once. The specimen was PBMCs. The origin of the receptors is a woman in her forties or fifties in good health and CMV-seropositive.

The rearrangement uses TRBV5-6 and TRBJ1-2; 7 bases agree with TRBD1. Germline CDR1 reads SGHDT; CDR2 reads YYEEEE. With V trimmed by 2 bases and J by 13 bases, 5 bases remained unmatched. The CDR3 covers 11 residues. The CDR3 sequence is CASSLQGISTF. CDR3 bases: TGTGCCAGCAGCTTACAGGGGATTTCCACCTTC.

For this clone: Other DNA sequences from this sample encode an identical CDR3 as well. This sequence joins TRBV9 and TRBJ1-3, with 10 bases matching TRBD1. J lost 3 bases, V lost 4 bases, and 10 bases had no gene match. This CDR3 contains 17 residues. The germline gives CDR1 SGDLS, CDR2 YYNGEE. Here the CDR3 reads CASSPRGGQGLGNTIYF. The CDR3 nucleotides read TGTGCCAGCAGCCCCCGGGGGGGACAGGGGCTTGGAAACACCATATATTTT.

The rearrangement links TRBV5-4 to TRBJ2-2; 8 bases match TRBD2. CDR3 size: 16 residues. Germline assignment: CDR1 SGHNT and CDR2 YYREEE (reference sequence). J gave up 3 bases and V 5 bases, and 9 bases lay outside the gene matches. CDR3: CASRTGAGDDTGELFF. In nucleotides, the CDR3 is TGTGCCAGCAGGACCGGAGCGGGAGACGACACCGGGGAGCTGTTTTTT.

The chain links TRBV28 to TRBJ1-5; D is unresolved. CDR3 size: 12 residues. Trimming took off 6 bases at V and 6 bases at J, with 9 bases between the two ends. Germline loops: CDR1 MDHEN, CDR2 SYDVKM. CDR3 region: CASREGSQPQHF. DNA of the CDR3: TGTGCCAGCAGGGAAGGGAGTCAGCCCCAGCATTTT.

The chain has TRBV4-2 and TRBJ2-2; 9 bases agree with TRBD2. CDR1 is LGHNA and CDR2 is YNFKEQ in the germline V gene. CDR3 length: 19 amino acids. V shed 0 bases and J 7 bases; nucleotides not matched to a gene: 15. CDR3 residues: CASSQEPLRGRARVGELFF. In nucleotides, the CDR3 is TGTGCCAGCAGCCAAGAACCCCTACGCGGGAGGGCCCGGGTCGGGGAGCTGTTTTTT.

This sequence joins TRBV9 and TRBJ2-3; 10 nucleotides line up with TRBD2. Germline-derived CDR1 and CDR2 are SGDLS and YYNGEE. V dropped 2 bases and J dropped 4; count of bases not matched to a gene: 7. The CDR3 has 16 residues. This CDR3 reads CASSVRAGGTSDTQYF. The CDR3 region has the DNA TGTGCCAGCAGCGTGAGAGCGGGGGGGACCTCAGATACGCAGTATTTT.

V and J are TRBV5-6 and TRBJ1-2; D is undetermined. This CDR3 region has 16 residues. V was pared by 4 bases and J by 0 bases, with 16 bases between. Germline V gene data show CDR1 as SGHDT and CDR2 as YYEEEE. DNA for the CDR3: TGTGCCAGCAGCGGACCCGGAGGTAGTTCTAACTATGGCTACACCTTC. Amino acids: CASSGPGGSSNYGYTF.

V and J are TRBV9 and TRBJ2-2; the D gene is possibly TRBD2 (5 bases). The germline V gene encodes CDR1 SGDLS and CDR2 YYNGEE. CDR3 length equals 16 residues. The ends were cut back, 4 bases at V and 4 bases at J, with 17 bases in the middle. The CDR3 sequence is CASSPPSGVFTGELFF. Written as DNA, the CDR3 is TGTGCCAGCAGCCCCCCCTCCGGGGTCTTCACCGGGGAGCTGTTTTTT.

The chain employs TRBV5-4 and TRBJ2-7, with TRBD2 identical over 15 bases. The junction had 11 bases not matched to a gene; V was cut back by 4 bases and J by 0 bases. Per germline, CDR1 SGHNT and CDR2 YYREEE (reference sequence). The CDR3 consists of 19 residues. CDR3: CASSPPGLAGGDGSYEQYF. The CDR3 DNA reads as TGTGCCAGCAGCCCCCCGGGACTAGCGGGAGGCGACGGCTCCTACGAGCAGTACTTC.

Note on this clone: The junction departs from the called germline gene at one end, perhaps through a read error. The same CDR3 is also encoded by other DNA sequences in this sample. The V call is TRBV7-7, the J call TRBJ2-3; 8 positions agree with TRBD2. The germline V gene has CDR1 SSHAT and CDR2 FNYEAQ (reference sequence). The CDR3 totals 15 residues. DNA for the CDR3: TGTGCTAGCAGCGCACTAGCGGCATACACAGATACGCAGTATTTT. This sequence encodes CASSALAAYTDTQYF.

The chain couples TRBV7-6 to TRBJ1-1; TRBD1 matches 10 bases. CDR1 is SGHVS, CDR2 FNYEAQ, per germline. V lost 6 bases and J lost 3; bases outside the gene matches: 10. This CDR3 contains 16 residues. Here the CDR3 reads CASSPTGTGAHTEAFF. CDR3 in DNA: TGTGCCAGCAGTCCCACCGGGACAGGGGCCCACACTGAAGCTTTCTTT. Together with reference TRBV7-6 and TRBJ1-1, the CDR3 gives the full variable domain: GAGVSQSPRYKVTKRGQDVALRCDPISGHVSLYWYRQALGQGPEFLTYFNYEAQQDKSGLPNDRFSAERPEGSISTLTIQRTEQRDSAMYRCASSPTGTGAHTEAFFGQGTRLTVV.

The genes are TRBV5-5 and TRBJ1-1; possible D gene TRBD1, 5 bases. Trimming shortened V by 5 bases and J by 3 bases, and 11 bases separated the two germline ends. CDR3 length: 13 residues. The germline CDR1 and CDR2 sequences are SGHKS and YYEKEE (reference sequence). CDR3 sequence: CASSQTGYTEAFF. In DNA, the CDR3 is TGTGCCAGCAGTCAAACAGGATACACTGAAGCTTTCTTT.

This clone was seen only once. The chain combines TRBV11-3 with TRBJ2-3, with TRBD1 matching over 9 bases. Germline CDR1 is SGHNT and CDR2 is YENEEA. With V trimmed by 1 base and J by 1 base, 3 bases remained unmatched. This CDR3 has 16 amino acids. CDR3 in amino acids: CASSLGDRVRTDTQYF. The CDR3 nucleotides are TGTGCCAGCAGCTTAGGGGACAGGGTCCGCACAGATACGCAGTATTTT.

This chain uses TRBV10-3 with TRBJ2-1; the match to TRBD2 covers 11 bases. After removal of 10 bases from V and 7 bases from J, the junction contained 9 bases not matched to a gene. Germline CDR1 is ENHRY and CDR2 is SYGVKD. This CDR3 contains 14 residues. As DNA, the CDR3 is TGTGCCACTAAACTAGCGGGGGAGGCAAATGAGCAGTTCTTC. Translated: CATKLAGEANEQFF.

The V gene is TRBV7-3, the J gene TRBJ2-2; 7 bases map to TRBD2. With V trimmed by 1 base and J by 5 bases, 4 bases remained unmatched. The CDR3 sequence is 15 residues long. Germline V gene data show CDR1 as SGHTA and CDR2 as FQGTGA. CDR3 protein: CASSLNPGGTGELFF. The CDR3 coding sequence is TGTGCCAGCAGCTTAAATCCCGGGGGGACCGGGGAGCTGTTTTTT.